This T cell receptor beta chain was sequenced for a study of blood T cell repertoires in COVID-19. On the study more broadly: Material from acute and convalescent COVID-19 was sourced from the United States, Italy and Spain.

The CDR3 is 12 amino acids. CDR1 and CDR2 (germline): SNHLY, FYNNEI. To note about this clone: Mismatch with germline at one junction end may stem from a read error.

Authors' data handling: Estimates of nucleated cell counts were drawn from the amplification of reference gene primers. The assay was immunoSEQ multiplex PCR, and TCRdb's table has in-frame clones only and misses some. The V and J calls and clone size were taken over from that table, and D and trimming were inferred from the DNA. The sample lists about 200,000 clones, around 85% occurring once. Seattle participants joined during active infection and were tracked over time. The sequence came from a man in his fifties or sixties with COVID-19, enrolled during active disease. The chain carries TRBV2 and TRBJ1-4; 10 bases line up with TRBD1. What was sequenced was peripheral blood. Written as DNA, the CDR3 is TGTGCCAGCAGGATTGTGACAGGGGGCGATTGGTTT. It encodes CASRIVTGGDWF.